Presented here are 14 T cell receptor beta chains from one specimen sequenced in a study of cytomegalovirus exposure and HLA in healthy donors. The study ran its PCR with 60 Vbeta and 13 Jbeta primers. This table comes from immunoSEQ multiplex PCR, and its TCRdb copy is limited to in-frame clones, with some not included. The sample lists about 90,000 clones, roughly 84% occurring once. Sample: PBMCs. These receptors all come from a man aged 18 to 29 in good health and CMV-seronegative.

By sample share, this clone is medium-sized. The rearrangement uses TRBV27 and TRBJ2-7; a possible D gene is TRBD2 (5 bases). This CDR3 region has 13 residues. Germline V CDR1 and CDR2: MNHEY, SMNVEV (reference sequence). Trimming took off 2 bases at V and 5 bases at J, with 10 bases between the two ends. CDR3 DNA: TGTGCCAGCAGTTTAGACCCCGGGGACGAGCAGTACTTC. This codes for CASSLDPGDEQYF.

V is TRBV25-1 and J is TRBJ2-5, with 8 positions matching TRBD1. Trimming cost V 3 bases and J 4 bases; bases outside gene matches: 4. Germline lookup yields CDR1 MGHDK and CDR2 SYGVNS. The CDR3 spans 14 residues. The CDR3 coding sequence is TGTGCCAGCAGTGAGGCAGGGGGCGCAGAGACCCAGTACTTC. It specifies CASSEAGGAETQYF.

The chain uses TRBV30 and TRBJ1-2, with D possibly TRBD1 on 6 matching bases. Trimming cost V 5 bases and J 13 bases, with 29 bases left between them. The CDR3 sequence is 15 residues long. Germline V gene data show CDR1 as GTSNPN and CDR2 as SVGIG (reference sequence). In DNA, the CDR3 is TGTGCCTGGGGTCCAATCCTGACAGGTTCTATGGGGTGCACCTTC. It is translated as CAWGPILTGSMGCTF.

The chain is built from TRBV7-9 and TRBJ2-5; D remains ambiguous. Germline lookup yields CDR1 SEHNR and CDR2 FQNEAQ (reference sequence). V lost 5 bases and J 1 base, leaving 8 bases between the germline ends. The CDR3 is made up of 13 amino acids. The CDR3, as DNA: TGTGCCAGCAGCGCCAGATCCCAAGAGACCCAGTACTTC. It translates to CASSARSQETQYF.

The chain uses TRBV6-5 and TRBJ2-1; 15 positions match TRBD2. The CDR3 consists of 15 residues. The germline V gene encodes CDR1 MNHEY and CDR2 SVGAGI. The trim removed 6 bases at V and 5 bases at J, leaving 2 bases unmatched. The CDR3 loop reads CASRGLAGGHNEQFF. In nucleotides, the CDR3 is TGTGCCAGCAGGGGACTAGCGGGAGGCCACAATGAGCAGTTCTTC.

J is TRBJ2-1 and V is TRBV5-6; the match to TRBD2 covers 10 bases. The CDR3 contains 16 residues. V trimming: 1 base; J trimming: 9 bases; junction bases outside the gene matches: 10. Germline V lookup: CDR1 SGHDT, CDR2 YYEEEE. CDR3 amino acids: CASSLKFTSGTGEQFF. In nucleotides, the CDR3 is TGTGCCAGCAGCTTGAAGTTCACTAGCGGGACAGGTGAGCAGTTCTTC.

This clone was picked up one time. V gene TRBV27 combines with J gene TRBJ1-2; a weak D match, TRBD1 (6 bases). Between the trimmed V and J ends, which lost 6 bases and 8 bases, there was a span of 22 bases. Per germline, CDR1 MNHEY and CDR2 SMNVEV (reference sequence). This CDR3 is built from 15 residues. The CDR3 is CASSTQRDIGLGYTF. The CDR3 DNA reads TGTGCCAGCAGCACACAACGGGACATAGGCTTAGGCTACACCTTC.

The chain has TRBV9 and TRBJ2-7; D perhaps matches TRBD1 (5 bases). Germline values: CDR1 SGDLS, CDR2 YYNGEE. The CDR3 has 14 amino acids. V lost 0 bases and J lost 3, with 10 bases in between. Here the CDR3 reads CASSVGSGIYEQYF. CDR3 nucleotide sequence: TGTGCCAGCAGCGTAGGATCAGGGATCTACGAGCAGTACTTC.

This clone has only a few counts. The CDR3 reads CASLQPRGGHGKLFF. The CDR3 DNA follows: TGTGCCAGTCTCCAACCCCGAGGGGGACATGGAAAACTGTTTTTT. The chain has TRBV6-6 and TRBJ1-4; a possible D gene is TRBD1 (6 bases). The CDR3 runs to 15 residues. Deletions cut 9 bases from V and 10 bases from J, with 24 bases between. Germline V CDR1 and CDR2: MNHNY, SVGAGI (reference sequence).

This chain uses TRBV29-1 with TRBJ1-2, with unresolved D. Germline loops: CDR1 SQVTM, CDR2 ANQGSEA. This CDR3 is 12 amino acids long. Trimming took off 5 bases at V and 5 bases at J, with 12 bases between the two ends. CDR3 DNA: TGCAGCGTTATACAGTCTCGGTATGGCTACACCTTC. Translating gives CSVIQSRYGYTF.

DNA for the CDR3: TGTGCCTGGAGTGTGCTAGCGGGAGACACCGGGGAGCTGTTTTTT. Protein product: CAWSVLAGDTGELFF. The V call is TRBV30, the J call TRBJ2-2; 10 bases match TRBD2. The CDR3 extends over 15 amino acids. Per the germline V gene, CDR1 is GTSNPN and CDR2 is SVGIG (reference sequence). V dropped 0 bases and J dropped 3; count of bases not matched to a gene: 1.

As DNA, the CDR3 is TGTGCCATCAGTGACCAGTTGGGTCAGGGGCGGAGCGGTGGCTACACCTTC. Protein product: CAISDQLGQGRSGGYTF. The chain carries TRBV10-3 and TRBJ1-2, with D possibly matching TRBD1 (6 bases). Germline V gene lookup returns CDR1 ENHRY and CDR2 SYGVKD. This CDR3 region has 17 residues. V was shortened by 3 bases and J by 7 bases, with 24 bases between the two germline ends.

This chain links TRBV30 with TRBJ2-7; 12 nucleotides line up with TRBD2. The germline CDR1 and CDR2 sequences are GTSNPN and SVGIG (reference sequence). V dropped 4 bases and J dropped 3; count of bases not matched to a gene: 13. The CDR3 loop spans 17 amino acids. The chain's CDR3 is CAWTPLKTSGSIYEQYF. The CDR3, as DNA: TGTGCCTGGACTCCACTGAAGACTAGCGGGAGTATCTACGAGCAGTACTTC.

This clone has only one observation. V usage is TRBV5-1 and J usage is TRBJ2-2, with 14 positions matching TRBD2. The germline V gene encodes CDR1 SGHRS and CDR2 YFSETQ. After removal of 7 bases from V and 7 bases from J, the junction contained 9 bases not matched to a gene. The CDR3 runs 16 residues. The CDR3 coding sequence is TGCGCCAGCTCTCCGGGACTAGCGGGAGCTCACGGGGAGCTGTTTTTT. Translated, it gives CASSPGLAGAHGELFF.